This T cell receptor (beta chain) stems from a study of blood T cell repertoires in COVID-19. Study background: COVID-19 samples collected from the United States, Italy and Spain covered acute and convalescent phases. T cells, B-cell-depleted T cells, or PBMCs supplied cDNA or gDNA.

The V and J ends lost 6 bases and 2 bases, in that order; junction bases with no gene match: 4. Germline loops: CDR1 SGHAT, CDR2 FQNNGV. The CDR3 consists of 14 residues. Seattle patient enrollment occurred during active infection, with longitudinal follow-up thereafter. Per the original methods: Amplification of reference gene primers was used by the study to estimate nucleated cell counts. Sequencing used immunoSEQ multiplex PCR; TCRdb keeps in-frame clones, though not all of them. Clone size and V and J calls were adopted from that table, with D and trimming inferred from the DNA. The sample lists under 400,000 clones; approximately 87% were seen once.

The TCR sequence derives from a woman between 25 and 40 years old with COVID-19, enrolled during active disease. The chain has TRBV11-2 and TRBJ2-7; 10 bases map to TRBD2. Sequenced input: peripheral blood. The CDR3 region has the DNA TGTGCCAGCAGGAAACTAGCGGGGACCTACGAGCAGTACTTC. Encoded protein: CASRKLAGTYEQYF.